This TCR beta chain is drawn from a study of a mutant IDH1 vaccine in newly diagnosed glioma. Turning to the study itself: Vaccinations were initiated 4-6 weeks following radiotherapy alone, or were given together with temozolomide cycles.

Method: immunoSEQ multiplex PCR; TCRdb's copy keeps in-frame clones and lacks some. This sample yields about 11,000 clones, of which over 75% are seen a single time; 15% to 20% belongs to the top ten. Time point in this sample: week 47, end of study. It was 300 ug of mutant IDH1 20-mer peptide that made up each vaccine dose, given with topical imiquimod. Per the germline V gene, CDR1 is MNHEY and CDR2 is SMNVEV (reference sequence). Trimming left V 2 bases short and J 2 bases short, with 5 bases between. The CDR3 spans 13 residues. In regard to this clone: Its antigen is not known.

The receptor comes from a man aged 25 to 45 with glioma. This sample comprised PBMCs, obtained from a glioma patient whose treatment included an IDH1 peptide vaccine. The chain carries TRBV27 and TRBJ2-3; no clear D. In DNA form, the CDR3 reads TGTGCCAGCAGTTTAATGGTCACAGATACGCAGTATTTT. This codes for CASSLMVTDTQYF.